These 11 T cell receptor beta chains were sequenced from one sample in a study of T cell repertoires in cytomegalovirus infection. From the reads, TCRdb called clonotypes with MiXCR, one entry per CDR3 protein. The data show about 160,000 distinct CDR3 sequences, with roughly 21% seen just once and 25% held by the top ten. No antigens are known for them. The material was CD8+ T cells from cultured PBMCs, obtained from culture after CMV antigen stimulation. The receptors shown here come from a human donor in good health (CMV status not recorded). Some clones in this sample may be carry-over from other donors' samples.

The genes are TRBV7-2 and TRBJ2-7, with D hard to call. CDR1 and CDR2 from the germline V gene are SGHTA and FQGNSA. This CDR3 comprises 11 residues. Trimming cost V 8 bases and J 4 bases, with 9 bases left between them. CDR3 coding DNA: TGTGCCAGCTCCACGGGTTACGAGCAGTACTTC. It translates to CASSTGYEQYF.

J is TRBJ1-2 and V is TRBV12-3 or TRBV12-4; possibly TRBD1 for D (6 bases). Trimming cost V 5 bases and J 1 base, with 8 bases left between them. This CDR3 comprises 13 residues. The CDR3 loop reads CASSPGHNYGYTF. The CDR3 DNA sequence: TGTGCCAGCAGTCCGGGACATAACTATGGCTACACCTTC.

The gene calls are TRBV27 and TRBJ1-5; D unclear. V was trimmed by 2 bases and J by 6 bases, leaving 8 bases between them. The CDR3 consists of 13 residues. CDR1 and CDR2 from the germline V gene are MNHEY and SMNVEV (reference sequence). This CDR3 is CASSLAGAQPQHF. The CDR3 nucleotides are TGTGCCAGCAGTTTAGCGGGAGCTCAGCCCCAGCATTTT.

J is TRBJ2-7 and V is TRBV7-8; D is perhaps TRBD1 or TRBD2 (5 bases each). V lost 5 bases and J lost 4, with 9 bases in between. Per germline, CDR1 SGHVS and CDR2 FQNEAQ. The CDR3 spans 12 residues. The CDR3 loop reads CASSGDAYEQYF. DNA of the CDR3: TGTGCCAGCAGCGGGGACGCTTACGAGCAGTACTTC.

The CDR3 DNA is TGTGCCAGCAGTTTACAGGGGAGGGAAGAGACCCAGTACTTC. Amino acids: CASSLQGREETQYF. J is TRBJ2-5 and V is TRBV27, with a tentative D call TRBD2 (7 bases). Deletions cut 2 bases from V and 3 bases from J, with 10 bases between. Germline V CDR1 and CDR2: MNHEY, SMNVEV (reference sequence). CDR3 size: 14 residues.

The chain has TRBV4-3 and TRBJ1-2; D remains ambiguous. CDR1 is LGHNA, CDR2 YSLEER, per germline. There are 13 residues in the CDR3. The ends were cut back, 3 bases at V and 5 bases at J, with 10 bases in the middle. CDR3 sequence reads: CASSQHSFYGYTF. The CDR3, as DNA: TGCGCCAGCAGCCAGCACAGCTTTTATGGCTACACCTTC.

This clonotype was counted between two and nine times. The chain is built from TRBV5-5 and TRBJ2-5, with D hard to call. V was cut by 2 bases and J by 6 bases, with 14 bases left in between. In germline, CDR1 is SGHKS, CDR2 YYEKEE (reference sequence). The CDR3 has 14 residues. CDR3 sequence (DNA): TGTGCCAGCAGCTTTGACGGAACCGTTAAGACCCAGTACTTC. Translating gives CASSFDGTVKTQYF.

This clonotype was seen more than once but under ten times. The J gene is TRBJ1-1, the V gene TRBV12-3 or TRBV12-4; 8 nucleotides align to TRBD1. There are 14 residues in the CDR3. V lost 1 base to trimming and J lost 3 bases; unmatched junction nucleotides: 1. The CDR3 DNA reads TGTGCCAGCAGTTTAGGGACAGGGTACACTGAAGCTTTCTTT. As protein: CASSLGTGYTEAFF.

This clonotype was seen only a few times. The rearrangement links TRBV5-1 to TRBJ2-3; 10 bases line up with TRBD2. The ends lost 5 bases at V and 3 bases at J; junction bases unmatched: 3. Germline-derived CDR1 and CDR2 are SGHRS and YFSETQ. The CDR3 extends over 14 amino acids. The CDR3 DNA follows: TGCGCCAGCAGACTAGCGGGGCTGACAGATACGCAGTATTTT. Its translation: CASRLAGLTDTQYF.

This clonotype was detected a few times. The CDR3 bases are TGTGCTAGTGGTTACGGGACAGGGGAAGAGACCCAGTACTTC. Amino acid sequence: CASGYGTGEETQYF. The V gene is TRBV12-5, the J gene TRBJ2-5, with TRBD1 matching over 10 bases. Unmatched junction bases numbered 2, after V lost 4 bases and J lost 3 bases. This CDR3 is built from 14 residues. Per germline, CDR1 LGHNT and CDR2 FRNRAP.

CDR3 in DNA: TGTGCCAGCAGCCAAGAGGAGACAATGGACGTAAATACGCAGTATTTT. It codes for CASSQEETMDVNTQYF. The rearrangement joins TRBV4-2 to TRBJ2-3; D call uncertain. Germline V gene data show CDR1 as LGHNA and CDR2 as YNFKEQ. The CDR3 length is 16 residues. The V and J ends lost 0 bases and 7 bases respectively, with 17 bases between them.